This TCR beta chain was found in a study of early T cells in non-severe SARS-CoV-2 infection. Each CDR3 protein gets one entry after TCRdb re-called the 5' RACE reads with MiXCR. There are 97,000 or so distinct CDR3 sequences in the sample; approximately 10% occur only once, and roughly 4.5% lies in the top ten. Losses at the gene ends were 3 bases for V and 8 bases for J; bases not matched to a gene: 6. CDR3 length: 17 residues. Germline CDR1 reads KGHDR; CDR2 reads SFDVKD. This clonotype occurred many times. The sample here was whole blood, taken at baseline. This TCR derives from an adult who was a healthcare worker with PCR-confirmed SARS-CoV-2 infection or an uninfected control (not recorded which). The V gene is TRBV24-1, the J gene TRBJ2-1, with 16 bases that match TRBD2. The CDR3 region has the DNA TGTGCCACCAGTGATACCGGGACTAGCGGGAGGGTCGATGAGCAGTTCTTC. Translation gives CATSDTGTSGRVDEQFF.